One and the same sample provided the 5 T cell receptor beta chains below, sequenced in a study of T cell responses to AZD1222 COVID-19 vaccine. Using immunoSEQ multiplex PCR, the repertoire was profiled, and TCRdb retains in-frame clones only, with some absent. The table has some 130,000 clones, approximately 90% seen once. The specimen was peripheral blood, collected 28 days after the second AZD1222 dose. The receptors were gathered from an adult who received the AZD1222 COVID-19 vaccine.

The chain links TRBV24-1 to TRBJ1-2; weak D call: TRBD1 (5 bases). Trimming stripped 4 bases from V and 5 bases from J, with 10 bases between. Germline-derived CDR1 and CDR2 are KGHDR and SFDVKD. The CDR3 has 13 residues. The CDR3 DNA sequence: TGTGCCACCAGTGAACAGGACTTATATGGCTACACCTTC. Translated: CATSEQDLYGYTF.

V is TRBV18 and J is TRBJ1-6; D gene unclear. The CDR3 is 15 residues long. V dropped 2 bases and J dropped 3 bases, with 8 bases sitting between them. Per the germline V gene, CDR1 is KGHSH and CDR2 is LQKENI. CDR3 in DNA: TGTGCCAGCTCACCAAACCTAGGCTATAATTCACCCCTCCACTTT. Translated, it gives CASSPNLGYNSPLHF.

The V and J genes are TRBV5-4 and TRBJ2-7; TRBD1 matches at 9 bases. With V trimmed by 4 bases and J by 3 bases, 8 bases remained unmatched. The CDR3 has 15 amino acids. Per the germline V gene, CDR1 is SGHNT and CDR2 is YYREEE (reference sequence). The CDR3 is CASSLWTGALYEQYF. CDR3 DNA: TGTGCCAGCAGCCTCTGGACAGGGGCCCTCTACGAGCAGTACTTC.

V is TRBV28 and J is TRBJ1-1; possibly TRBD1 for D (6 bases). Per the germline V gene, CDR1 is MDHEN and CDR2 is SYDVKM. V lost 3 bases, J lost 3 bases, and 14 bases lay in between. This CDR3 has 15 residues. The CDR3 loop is CASSFRTAGDTEAFF. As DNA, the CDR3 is TGTGCCAGCAGTTTCCGGACAGCCGGGGACACTGAAGCTTTCTTT.

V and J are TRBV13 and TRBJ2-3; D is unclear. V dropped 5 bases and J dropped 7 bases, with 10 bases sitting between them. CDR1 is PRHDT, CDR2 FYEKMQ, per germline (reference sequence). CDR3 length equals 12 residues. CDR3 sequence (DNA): TGTGCCAGCAGCCGATCCACGAATACGCAGTATTTT. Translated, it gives CASSRSTNTQYF.